This T cell receptor beta chain comes out of a study of human T cells and chemical hapten exposure. Overall study findings and caveats: With DPC sensitization, TCRs exceeding 1 in 1000 frequency showed no change.

CDR1 and CDR2 from the germline V gene are SGHRS and YFSETQ. The V and J ends lost 4 bases and 4 bases, in that order; junction bases with no gene match: 12. This CDR3 is 17 amino acids long. The time point here: pre-sensitization, week 0. The treatment here: therapeutic diphenylcyclopropenone sensitization with weekly scalp DPC. Venepuncture was done earlier than the placement of each patch test. This clonotype was observed a handful of times. Antigen unknown. Original processing notes: Ranging from roughly 23,224 to 690,600, TCR counts per sample had a median value of around 92,000. In TCRdb, the RACE reads were re-called with MiXCR into one record per CDR3 protein. TCRdb, not the authors, supplied the V and J calls. The profile shows approximately 260,000 distinct CDR3 sequences, about 8.6% of them singletons.

This receptor was identified in a woman in her 40s with alopecia areata. Some clones in this sample may be carry-over from other donors' samples. The chain is built from TRBV5-1 and TRBJ2-5, with TRBD2 matching 11 bases. Sample: whole blood, taken in connection with sensitization to the hapten diphenylcyclopropenone (DPC). The CDR3 region has the DNA TGCGCCAGCAGCCAACTAGCGGGAGTTACGGCAGGAGAGACCCAGTACTTC. Its protein product is CASSQLAGVTAGETQYF.